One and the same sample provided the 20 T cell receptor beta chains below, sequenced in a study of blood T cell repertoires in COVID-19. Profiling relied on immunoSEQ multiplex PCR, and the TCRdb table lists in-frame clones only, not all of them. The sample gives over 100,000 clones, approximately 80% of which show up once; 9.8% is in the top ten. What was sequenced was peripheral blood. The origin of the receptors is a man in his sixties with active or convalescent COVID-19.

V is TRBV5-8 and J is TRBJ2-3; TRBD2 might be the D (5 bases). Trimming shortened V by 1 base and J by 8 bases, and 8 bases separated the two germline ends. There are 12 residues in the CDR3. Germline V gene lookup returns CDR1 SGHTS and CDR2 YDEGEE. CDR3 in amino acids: CASSLRRGTQYF. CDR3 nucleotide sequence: TGTGCCAGCAGCTTGCGTCGGGGTACGCAGTATTTT.

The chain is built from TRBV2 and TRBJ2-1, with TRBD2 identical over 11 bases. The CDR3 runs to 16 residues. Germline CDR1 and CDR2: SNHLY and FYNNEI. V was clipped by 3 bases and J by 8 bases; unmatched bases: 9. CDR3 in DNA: TGTGCCAGCAGTGAGCTCACTAGCGGGAGTAAAGATGAGCAGTTCTTC. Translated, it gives CASSELTSGSKDEQFF.

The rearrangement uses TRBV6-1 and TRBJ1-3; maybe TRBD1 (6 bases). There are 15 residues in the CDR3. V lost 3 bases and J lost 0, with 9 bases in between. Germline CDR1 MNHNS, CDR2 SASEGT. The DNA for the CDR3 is TGTGCCAGCAGTGAGGACAGAACCTCTGGAAACACCATATATTTT. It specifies CASSEDRTSGNTIYF.

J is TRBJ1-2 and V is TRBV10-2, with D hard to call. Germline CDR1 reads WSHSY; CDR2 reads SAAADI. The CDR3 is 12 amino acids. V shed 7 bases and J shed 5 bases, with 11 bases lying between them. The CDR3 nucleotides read TGCGCCAGCATGACCGACTCATATGGCTACACCTTC. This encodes CASMTDSYGYTF.

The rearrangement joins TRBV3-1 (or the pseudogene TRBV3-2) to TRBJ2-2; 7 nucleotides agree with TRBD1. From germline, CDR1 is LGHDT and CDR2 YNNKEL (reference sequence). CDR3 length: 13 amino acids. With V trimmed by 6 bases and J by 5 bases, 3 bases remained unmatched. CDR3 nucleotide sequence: TGTGCCAGCAGTAAACAGGGGACCGGGGAGCTGTTTTTT. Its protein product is CASSKQGTGELFF.

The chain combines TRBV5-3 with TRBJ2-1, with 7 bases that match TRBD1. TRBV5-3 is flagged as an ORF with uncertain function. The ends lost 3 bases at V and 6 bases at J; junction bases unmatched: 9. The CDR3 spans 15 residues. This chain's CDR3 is CARSSRGRLCNEQFF. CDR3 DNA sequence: TGTGCCAGAAGCTCTAGGGGGCGGCTCTGCAATGAGCAGTTCTTC.

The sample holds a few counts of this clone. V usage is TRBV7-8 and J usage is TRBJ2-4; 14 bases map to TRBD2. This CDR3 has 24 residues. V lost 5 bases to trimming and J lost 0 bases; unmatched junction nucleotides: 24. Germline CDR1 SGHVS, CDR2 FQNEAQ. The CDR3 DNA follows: TGTGCCAGCAGCCCGATTCCGGGACTAGCGGGAGCGGGGAGGGGGCATTTAGCCAAAAACATTCAGTACTTC. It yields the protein CASSPIPGLAGAGRGHLAKNIQYF. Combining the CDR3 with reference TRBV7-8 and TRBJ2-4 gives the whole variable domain GAGVSQSPRYKVAKRGQDVALRCDPISGHVSLFWYQQALGQGPEFLTYFQNEAQLDKSGLPSDRFFAERPEGSVSTLKIQRTQQEDSAVYLCASSPIPGLAGAGRGHLAKNIQYFGAGTRLSVL.

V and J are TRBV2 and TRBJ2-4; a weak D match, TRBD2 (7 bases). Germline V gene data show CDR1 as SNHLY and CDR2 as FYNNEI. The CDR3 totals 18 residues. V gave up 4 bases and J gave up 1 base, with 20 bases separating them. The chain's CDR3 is CASSGAGEWGGAKNIQYF. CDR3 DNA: TGTGCCAGCAGTGGGGCGGGAGAATGGGGGGGCGCCAAAAACATTCAGTACTTC.

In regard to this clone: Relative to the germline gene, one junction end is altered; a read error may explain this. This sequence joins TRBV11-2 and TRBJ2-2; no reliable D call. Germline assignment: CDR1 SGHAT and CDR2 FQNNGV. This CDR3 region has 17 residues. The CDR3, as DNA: TGTGCCAGCAGCCTGAGGCCCCCTGGCGAGAACCCCGGGGAGCTGTTTTTT. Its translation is CASSLRPPGENPGELFF.

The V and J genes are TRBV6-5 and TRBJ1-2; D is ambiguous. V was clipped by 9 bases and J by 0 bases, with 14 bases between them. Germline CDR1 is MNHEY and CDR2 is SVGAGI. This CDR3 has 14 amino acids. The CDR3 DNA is TGTGCCAGAGAACTAAAAAAAGCTAACTATGGCTACACCTTC. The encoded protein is CARELKKANYGYTF.

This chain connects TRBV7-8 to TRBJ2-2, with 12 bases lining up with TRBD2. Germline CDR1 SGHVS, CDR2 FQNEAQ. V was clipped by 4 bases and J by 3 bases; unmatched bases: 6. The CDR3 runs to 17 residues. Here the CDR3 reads CASSSSLAGGHTGELFF. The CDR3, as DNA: TGTGCCAGCAGCTCGTCACTAGCGGGAGGCCACACCGGGGAGCTGTTTTTT. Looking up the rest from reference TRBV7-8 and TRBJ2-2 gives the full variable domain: GAGVSQSPRYKVAKRGQDVALRCDPISGHVSLFWYQQALGQGPEFLTYFQNEAQLDKSGLPSDRFFAERPEGSVSTLKIQRTQQEDSAVYLCASSSSLAGGHTGELFFGEGSRLTVL.

The CDR3: CASSLASQSLWDV. DNA of the CDR3: TGTGCCAGCAGCTTAGCTAGCCAGAGCCTTTGGGACGTC. This sequence joins TRBV7-9 and TRBJ2-7; no clear D. CDR1 and CDR2 (germline): SEHNR, FQNEAQ (reference sequence). The CDR3 consists of 13 residues.

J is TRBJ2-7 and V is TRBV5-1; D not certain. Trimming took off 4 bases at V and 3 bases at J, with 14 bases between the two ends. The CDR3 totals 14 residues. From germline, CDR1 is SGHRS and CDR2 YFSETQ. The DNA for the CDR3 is TGCGCCAGCAGCGAAGAGTTGAGCCGCTACGAGCAGTACTTC. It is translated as CASSEELSRYEQYF.

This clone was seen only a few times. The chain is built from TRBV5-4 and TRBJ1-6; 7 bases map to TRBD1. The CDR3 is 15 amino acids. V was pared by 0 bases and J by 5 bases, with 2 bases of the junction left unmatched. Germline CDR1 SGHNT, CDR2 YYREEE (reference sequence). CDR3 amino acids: CASSLGQGNNSPLHF. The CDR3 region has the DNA TGTGCCAGCAGCTTGGGACAGGGCAATAATTCACCCCTCCACTTT.

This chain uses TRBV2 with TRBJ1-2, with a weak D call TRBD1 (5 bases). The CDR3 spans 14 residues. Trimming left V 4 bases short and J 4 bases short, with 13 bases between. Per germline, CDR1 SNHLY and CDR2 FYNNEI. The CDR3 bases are TGTGCCAGCAGTGGACAGTCCCGCGGCTATGGCTACACCTTC. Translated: CASSGQSRGYGYTF.

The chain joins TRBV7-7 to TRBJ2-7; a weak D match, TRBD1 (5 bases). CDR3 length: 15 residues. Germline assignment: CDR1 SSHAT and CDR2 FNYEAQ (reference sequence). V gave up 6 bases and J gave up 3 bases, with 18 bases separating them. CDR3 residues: CASSLPRDSDYEQYV. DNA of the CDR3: TGTGCCAGCAGTTTACCCCGAGACAGCGACTACGAGCAGTACGTC.

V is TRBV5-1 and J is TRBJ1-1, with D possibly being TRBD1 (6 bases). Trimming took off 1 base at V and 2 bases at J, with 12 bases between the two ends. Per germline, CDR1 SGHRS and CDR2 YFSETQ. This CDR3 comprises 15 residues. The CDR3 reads CASSLRGSSNTEAFF. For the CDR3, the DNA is TGCGCCAGCAGCTTGAGGGGGTCCAGTAACACTGAAGCTTTCTTT. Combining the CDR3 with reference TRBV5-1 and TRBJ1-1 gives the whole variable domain KAGVTQTPRYLIKTRGQQVTLSCSPISGHRSVSWYQQTPGQGLQFLFEYFSETQRNKGNFPGRFSGRQFSNSRSEMNVSTLELGDSALYLCASSLRGSSNTEAFFGQGTRLTVV.

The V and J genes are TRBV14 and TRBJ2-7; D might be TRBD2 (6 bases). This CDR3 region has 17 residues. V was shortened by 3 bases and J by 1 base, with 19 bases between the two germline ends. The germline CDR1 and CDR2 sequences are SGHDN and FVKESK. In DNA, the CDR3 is TGTGCCAGCAGCCAGAACTTTGGTATGGGGGGATCCTACGAGCAGTACTTC. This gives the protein CASSQNFGMGGSYEQYF.

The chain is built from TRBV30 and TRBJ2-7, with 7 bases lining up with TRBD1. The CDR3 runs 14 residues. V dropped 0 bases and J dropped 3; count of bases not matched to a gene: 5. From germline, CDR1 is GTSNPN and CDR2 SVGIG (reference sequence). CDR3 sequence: CAWSVEDRNYEQYF. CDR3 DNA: TGTGCCTGGAGTGTAGAGGACAGGAACTACGAGCAGTACTTC.

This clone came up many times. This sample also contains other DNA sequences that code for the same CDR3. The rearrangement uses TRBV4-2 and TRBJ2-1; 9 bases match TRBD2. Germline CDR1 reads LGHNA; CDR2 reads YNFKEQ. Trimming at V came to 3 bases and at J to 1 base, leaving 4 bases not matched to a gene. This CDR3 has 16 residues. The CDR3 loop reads CASSQDLAGSYNEQFF. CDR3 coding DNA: TGTGCCAGCAGCCAGGACCTAGCGGGGTCCTACAATGAGCAGTTCTTC.